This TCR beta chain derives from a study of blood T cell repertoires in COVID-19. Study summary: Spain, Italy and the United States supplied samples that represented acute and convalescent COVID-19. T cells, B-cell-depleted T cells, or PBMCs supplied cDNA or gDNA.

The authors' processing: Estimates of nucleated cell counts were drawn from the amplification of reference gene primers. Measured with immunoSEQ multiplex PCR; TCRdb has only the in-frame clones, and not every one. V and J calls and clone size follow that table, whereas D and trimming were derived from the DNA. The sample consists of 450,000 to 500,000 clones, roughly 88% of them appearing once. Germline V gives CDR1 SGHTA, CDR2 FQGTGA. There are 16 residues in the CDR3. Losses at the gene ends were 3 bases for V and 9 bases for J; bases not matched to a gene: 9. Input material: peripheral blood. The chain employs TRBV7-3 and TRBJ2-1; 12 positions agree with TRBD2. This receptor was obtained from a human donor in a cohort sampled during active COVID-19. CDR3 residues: CASSFGLAGTGREQFF. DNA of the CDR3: TGTGCCAGCAGCTTTGGACTAGCGGGAACGGGACGTGAGCAGTTCTTC.